This T cell receptor (beta chain) derives from a study of spatial heterogeneity in lung cancer (dated by TCRdb to the late 2010s). In terms of the full investigation: Beta-chain transcripts were consistently detected in greater numbers than alpha-chain transcripts, which likely reflected higher beta-chain transcript abundance. In the raw uncorrected reads, each unique combination of TCR and UMI appeared on average more than ten times. TCR alpha and beta repertoires were quantitatively compared across multiple tumor regions, matched nontumor lung and blood in non-small cell lung cancer. Nonsynonymous mutation counts, determined by whole-exome sequencing of tumor tissue, were related to TCR repertoire features. Both alpha and beta chains were TCR-sequenced in samples taken at surgery, namely 220 tumor regions, fewer than 80 matched nontumor lung samples and about 54 PBMC samples.

The library was made by 5' RACE. The sequencer was a NextSeq 500. The TCR library protocol attached a unique molecular identifier to each TCR cDNA molecule to allow correction of PCR and sequencing errors. Turning to the authors' computational methods: TCR identification, UMI-based error correction and CDR3 extraction were all carried out with Decombinator tools. Expanded TCRs were defined as those above a frequency of 2 per 1,000, corresponding to the top 1% of the tumor frequency distribution. Rényi diversity was computed with the R vegan package after subsampling each repertoire 100 times to 5,000 TCRs. To build CDR3 similarity networks, amino acid triplet string-kernel similarity was used, and CDR3s were connected when their pairwise similarity was above 0.82. Using fastp trimming at Q25 and MiXCR clonotype assembly, TCRdb reanalyzed the public sequencing data and kept in-frame beta chains. Each CDR3 protein gets just one entry, which takes the most common genes and DNA from the rows behind it. Clone size and V and J calls follow TCRdb, not the original study. The sample records approximately 11,000 distinct CDR3 sequences, 6% to 7% of which are singletons. Around 30% of the sample belongs to the ten largest clones.

This clonotype was counted many times. Its antigen is currently not known. Base qualities are not recorded, but no much larger clone differs from it by a single base. The germline V gene encodes CDR1 SQVTM and CDR2 ANQGSEA. V loses 2 bases, J loses 5 bases, and the germline ends lie 13 bases apart. Counted from cysteine to phenylalanine, this CDR3 has 14 amino acids. Only the CDR3 portion is preserved as DNA: 42 bases, with reading frame beginning at the first base. The time point label of this sample denotes: sample taken at primary tumor resection. Donors were 65 to 85 patients with early-stage, untreated non-small cell lung cancer from the lung TRACERx cohort. Without any cell sorting, TCR sequencing was performed on whole RNA extracted either from tumor and nontumor lung tissue or from cryopreserved PBMC samples. Only patients with enough RNA available from two or more tumor regions were chosen for TCR sequencing. Tumor and adjacent nontumor lung specimens were reviewed by a lung pathologist before selection.

General study outcomes and caveats: Additional single-cell paired TCR alpha and beta sequencing was considered necessary to confirm, at a functional level, the hypothesis that regional TCRs recognize regional mutations.

This chain is built from TRBV29-1 and TRBJ2-1; the D element could tentatively be TRBD1 or TRBD2, as 5 bases agree for each. This sample comprised normal lung tissue next to the tumor, obtained at surgery. The TCR originated in a male donor with early-stage non-small cell lung cancer. The DNA reads TGCAGCGTTGAACCGGGACGGGGAAACAATGAGCAGTTCTTC. The resulting protein is CSVEPGRGNNEQFF.